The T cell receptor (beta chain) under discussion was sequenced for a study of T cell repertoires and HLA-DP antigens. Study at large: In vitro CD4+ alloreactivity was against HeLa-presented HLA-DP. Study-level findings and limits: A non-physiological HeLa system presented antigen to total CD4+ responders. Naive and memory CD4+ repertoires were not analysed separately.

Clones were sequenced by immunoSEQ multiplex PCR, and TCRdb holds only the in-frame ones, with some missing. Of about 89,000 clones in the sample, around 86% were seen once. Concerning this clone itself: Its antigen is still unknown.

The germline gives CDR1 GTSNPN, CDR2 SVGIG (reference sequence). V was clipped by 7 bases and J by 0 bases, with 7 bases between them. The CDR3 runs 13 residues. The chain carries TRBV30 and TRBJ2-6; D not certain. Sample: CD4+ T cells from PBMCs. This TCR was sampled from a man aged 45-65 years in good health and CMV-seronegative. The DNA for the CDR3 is TGTGCCTTCAGAAACTCTGGGGCCAACGTCCTGACTTTC. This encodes CAFRNSGANVLTF.